This T cell receptor (beta chain) emerged from a study of blood T cells in healthy people across ages. Study-level points and caveats: Per million T cells, the diversity of TCR beta decreased roughly linearly as age advanced. Diversity estimated from one million T cells was considered an underestimate.

With a J-beta primer mix and a sample-barcoded 5' primer, a second PCR ran about 7 to 12 cycles. Any given sample supplied a minimum of 2.5 million CDR3-containing paired-end reads. Via MiXCR, TCRdb re-called the 5' RACE reads, giving one row per CDR3 protein. The table records around 800,000 distinct CDR3 sequences, about 53% of them present only once. With respect to this clonotype: Antigen: not known.

In germline, CDR1 is LGHDT, CDR2 YNNKEL (reference sequence). This CDR3 spans 14 amino acids. Material for sequencing was blood. The TCR comes from a man aged 80 or over in good health. V is TRBV3-1 and J is TRBJ2-5, with D perhaps assigned TRBD1 or TRBD2 (5 bases each). The J call is in doubt because the DNA end fits TRBJ2-7 better. CDR3 nucleotide sequence: TGTGCCAGCAGCGGCGAGGGGACCTACTACGAGCAGTACTTC. Translated, it gives CASSGEGTYYEQYF.